One sample yielded the 24 T cell receptor beta chains listed below, sequenced in a study of CD8+CD57+ T cells in acquired aplastic anemia. The use of genomic DNA as template underpinned the TCR beta VDJ and CDR3 profiling. TCRdb reanalysed the reads using MiXCR and keeps one entry per CDR3 protein. The top ten clones hold around a sixth of a sample with approximately 170,000 distinct CDR3 sequences, roughly half of them seen once. The source material was sorted CD4+, CD8+, or CD8+CD57+ T cells (not recorded which) from PBMCs. The receptor set was obtained from a human donor in good health, serving as a control.

Regarding this clonotype: Relative to the germline gene, one junction end is altered; a read error may explain this. The chain joins TRBV11-2 to TRBJ2-5; 10 positions agree with TRBD1. CDR1 SGHAT and CDR2 FQNNGV come from the germline V gene. This CDR3 has 13 amino acids. CDR3 coding DNA: TGCGCCAGCAGCCAGACAGGGGGCGAGACCCAGTACTTC. This translates into CASSQTGGETQYF.

This clonotype was observed many times. The genes are TRBV4-1 and TRBJ1-6; D not resolved. Trimming cost V 4 bases and J 1 base, with 11 bases left between them. CDR3 length: 16 residues. CDR1 and CDR2 (germline): MGHRA, YSYEKL. CDR3 region: CASSRAVLSYNSPLHF. The CDR3 nucleotides are TGCGCCAGCAGCCGAGCGGTCCTTTCCTATAATTCACCCCTCCACTTT.

CDR3 protein: CASSIGRETQYF. CDR3 in DNA: TGTGCCAGTAGTATTGGTAGAGAGACCCAGTACTTC. V and J are TRBV19 and TRBJ2-5; D is undetermined. Germline V gene data show CDR1 as LNHDA and CDR2 as SQIVND (reference sequence). This CDR3 has 12 residues. Trimming removed 3 bases from V and 4 bases from J, with 6 bases in between.

This clonotype was seen repeatedly, ten times or more. This chain uses TRBV12-3 or TRBV12-4 with TRBJ1-6; D unresolved. Trimming took 2 bases from V and 7 from J, leaving 9 bases between them. The CDR3 spans 14 residues. In nucleotides, the CDR3 is TGTGCCAGCAGTTTAAATACGAAGAATTCACCCCTCCACTTT. It yields the protein CASSLNTKNSPLHF.

The CDR3 coding sequence is TGTGCCAGCAGCTCGGGACAGATCACAGATACGCAGTATTTT. Amino acids: CASSSGQITDTQYF. This chain joins TRBV7-2 and TRBJ2-3, with 7 bases aligning to TRBD1. Germline trimming cut 4 bases from V and 2 bases from J; bases unmatched to any gene: 3. Per the germline V gene, CDR1 is SGHTA and CDR2 is FQGNSA. CDR3 length equals 14 residues.

This chain uses TRBV5-1 with TRBJ2-1; possible D gene TRBD2, 5 bases. The V gene's germline CDR1 is SGHRS and CDR2 YFSETQ. V shed 4 bases and J shed 8 bases, with 10 bases lying between them. CDR3 length: 12 amino acids. The CDR3 region has the DNA TGCGCCAGCAGCCCGGGATCTGATGAGCAGTTCTTC. Residues: CASSPGSDEQFF. Full variable domain (missing parts from reference TRBV5-1 and TRBJ2-1): KAGVTQTPRYLIKTRGQQVTLSCSPISGHRSVSWYQQTPGQGLQFLFEYFSETQRNKGNFPGRFSGRQFSNSRSEMNVSTLELGDSALYLCASSPGSDEQFFGPGTRLTVL.

The chain carries TRBV19 and TRBJ2-7; TRBD2 aligns across 12 bases. Trimming cost V 4 bases and J 5 bases; bases outside gene matches: 3. Germline loops: CDR1 LNHDA, CDR2 SQIVND (reference sequence). This CDR3 has 14 residues. The CDR3 reads CASSTSGRVDEQYF. CDR3 nucleotide sequence: TGTGCCAGTAGTACTAGCGGGAGGGTCGACGAGCAGTACTTC.

A single count supports this clonotype. The gene calls are TRBV20-1 and TRBJ2-5; D call uncertain. The CDR3 loop spans 14 amino acids. V lost 1 base and J 5 bases, leaving 14 bases between the germline ends. CDR1 DFQATT and CDR2 SNEGSKA come from the germline V gene (reference sequence). The CDR3 DNA reads TGCAGTGCTAGAGTCCCCGCCCCACCGGAGACCCAGTACTTC. Translated, it gives CSARVPAPPETQYF.

In this sample, this clonotype turned up many times. The chain employs TRBV7-6 and TRBJ2-7; 7 bases fit TRBD1. In germline, CDR1 is SGHVS, CDR2 FNYEAQ. After removal of 8 bases from V and 3 bases from J, the junction contained 10 bases not matched to a gene. The CDR3 has 14 amino acids. CDR3 sequence (DNA): TGTGCCAGCTCGATCCGGGACAGCTTCTACGAGCAGTACTTC. Its protein product is CASSIRDSFYEQYF.

This clonotype was recorded at least ten times. The chain employs TRBV12-3 or TRBV12-4 and TRBJ1-6; D might be TRBD1 (6 bases). V was shortened by 6 bases and J by 7 bases, with 16 bases between the two germline ends. The CDR3 runs to 15 residues. CDR3 sequence (DNA): TGTGCCAGCAGCCCGAGGGGGTCTAGAAATTCACCCCTCCACTTT. This translates into CASSPRGSRNSPLHF.

V is TRBV4-3 and J is TRBJ1-6; D is unresolved. The germline V gene encodes CDR1 LGHNA and CDR2 YSLEER. This CDR3 is 16 amino acids long. The germline V and J ends were trimmed by 0 bases and 6 bases, with 12 bases remaining between them. The CDR3 region is CASSQDWQNTNSPLHF. DNA of the CDR3: TGCGCCAGCAGCCAAGATTGGCAGAACACTAATTCACCCCTCCACTTT.

The chain carries TRBV20-1 and TRBJ1-2; TRBD1 agrees at 7 bases. The CDR3 sequence is 11 residues long. The germline gives CDR1 DFQATT, CDR2 SNEGSKA (reference sequence). V was pared by 5 bases and J by 5 bases, with 2 bases of the junction left unmatched. The CDR3 sequence is CSAPGGYGYTF. The CDR3 bases are TGCAGTGCTCCAGGGGGGTATGGCTACACCTTC.

This clonotype was counted ten times or more. This chain uses TRBV6-6 with TRBJ2-2; D might be TRBD1 or TRBD2, each matching 6 bases. CDR1 is MNHNY and CDR2 is SVGAGI in the germline V gene (reference sequence). V was pared by 8 bases and J by 2 bases, with 15 bases between. CDR3 length equals 15 residues. The CDR3 coding sequence is TGTGCCAGCCGACCCAGGGGAGGAAACACCGGGGAGCTGTTTTTT. Translated: CASRPRGGNTGELFF.

The genes are TRBV7-6 and TRBJ2-5, with TRBD1 matching 9 bases. The V gene end was trimmed by 5 bases and the J gene end by 5 bases; junction bases not matched to a gene: 6. Germline V lookup: CDR1 SGHVS, CDR2 FNYEAQ. This CDR3 is 14 amino acids long. CDR3: CASSRDRVGETQYF. As DNA, the CDR3 is TGTGCCAGCAGCCGGGACAGGGTGGGGGAGACCCAGTACTTC.

V usage is TRBV29-1 and J usage is TRBJ1-1; TRBD1 is a possible D gene (5 bases). V dropped 3 bases and J dropped 7 bases, with 9 bases sitting between them. The germline V gene has CDR1 SQVTM and CDR2 ANQGSEA. The CDR3 totals 11 residues. The chain's CDR3 is CSVDRGVEAFF. Written as DNA, the CDR3 is TGCAGCGTTGATCGAGGGGTTGAAGCTTTCTTT.

The chain uses TRBV20-1 and TRBJ1-5; D gene unclear. V was trimmed by 5 bases and J by 6 bases, leaving 8 bases between them. The CDR3 covers 11 residues. Germline loops: CDR1 DFQATT, CDR2 SNEGSKA (reference sequence). CDR3: CSAEIFQPQHF. The CDR3 DNA reads as TGCAGTGCTGAGATTTTTCAGCCCCAGCATTTT.

This clonotype was seen more than once but under ten times. A much larger clone differs by one base, so this may be a read error. No conserved phenylalanine or tryptophan is present at the end of the CDR3, so a read error is the likely explanation. The V gene is TRBV7-2, the J gene TRBJ2-7; 12 bases fit TRBD2. Trimming took 5 bases from V and 7 from J; bases not matched to a gene: 9. The CDR3 sequence is 15 residues long. Germline V gives CDR1 SGHTA, CDR2 FQGNSA. CDR3 region: CASSPVLAGGSEQYL. The CDR3 bases are TGTGCCAGCAGCCCTGTACTAGCGGGGGGTTCAGAGCAGTACCTC.

As to this clonotype: The final CDR3 position lacks the conserved phenylalanine or tryptophan, pointing to a likely read error. The chain is built from TRBV7-2 and TRBJ1-5; the D is unclear. Germline V lookup: CDR1 SGHTA, CDR2 FQGNSA. The V end lost 1 base, the J end lost 7 bases, and 8 bases lay between the germline ends. The CDR3 covers 13 residues. CDR3 sequence: CASSLVVGQPQHS. The CDR3 nucleotides read TGTGCCAGCAGCTTAGTTGTGGGGCAGCCCCAGCATTCT.

Details on this clonotype: A much larger clone lies a single base off, so this may be a read error. The genes are TRBV4-3 and TRBJ2-5; 10 positions agree with TRBD2. CDR1 LGHNA and CDR2 YSLEER come from the germline V gene. The ends lost 1 base at V and 1 base at J; junction bases unmatched: 3. There are 16 residues in the CDR3. CDR3 amino acids: CASSQASGGAQETQYF. CDR3 DNA: TGCGCCAGCAGCCAAGCGAGCGGGGGGGCCCAAGAGACCCAGTACTTC.

The V and J genes are TRBV29-1 and TRBJ1-2; D gene ambiguous. CDR3 size: 11 residues. V lost 3 bases, J lost 2 bases, and 4 bases lay in between. CDR1 and CDR2 from the germline V gene are SQVTM and ANQGSEA. CDR3 residues: CSVERNYGYTF. CDR3 in DNA: TGCAGCGTTGAGCGGAACTATGGCTACACCTTC.

The DNA for the CDR3 is TGTGCCAGCAGCTCCTTGAGAGGGCAATATGGCTACACCTTC. Translated, it gives CASSSLRGQYGYTF. The V gene is TRBV11-2, the J gene TRBJ1-2; the D is unclear. Germline V gives CDR1 SGHAT, CDR2 FQNNGV. V lost 4 bases to trimming and J lost 5 bases, with 14 bases between them. This CDR3 is built from 14 residues.

The chain uses TRBV18 and TRBJ1-6, with unresolved D. Trimming took off 0 bases at V and 13 bases at J, with 16 bases between the two ends. This CDR3 has 15 residues. The germline CDR1 and CDR2 sequences are KGHSH and LQKENI. The CDR3 loop is CASSPPGGHIRPLHF. CDR3 nucleotides: TGTGCCAGCTCACCACCGGGCGGTCACATTAGGCCCCTCCACTTT.

This clonotype was recorded a few times. This sequence may be a read error, since a much larger clone differs from it by one base. The gene calls are TRBV7-8 and TRBJ1-3; 8 bases align to TRBD1. The CDR3 length is 19 residues. The germline CDR1 and CDR2 sequences are SGHVS and FQNEAQ. Unmatched junction bases numbered 15, after V lost 5 bases and J lost 0 bases. The CDR3 is CASSPVDRGIAPSGNTIYF. The CDR3 region has the DNA TGTGCCAGCAGCCCCGTCGACAGGGGAATCGCTCCCTCTGGAAACACCATATATTTT.

This clonotype came up many times. The chain couples TRBV30 to TRBJ2-3; TRBD2 matches at 12 bases. CDR1 and CDR2 (germline): GTSNPN, SVGIG (reference sequence). The CDR3 length is 13 residues. Unmatched junction bases numbered 2, after V lost 4 bases and J lost 6 bases. CDR3 sequence: CAWTSGGADTQYF. The DNA for the CDR3 is TGTGCCTGGACTAGCGGGGGGGCCGATACGCAGTATTTT.